The next 18 T cell receptor beta chains were all read from a single sample in a study of Ad26.COV2.S vaccination and SARS-CoV-2 variants. Regarding treatment: roughly 19 received Ad26.COV2.S at low or high dose, single or two shots; 5 received placebo; per-sample allocation not given. It was on day 63 after the first vaccine or placebo injection that samples were taken. Produced via immunoSEQ multiplex PCR; TCRdb's table is partial and in-frame only. The sample carries hundreds of thousands of clones, more than 85% recorded once. Sequenced here: peripheral blood, sampled in a trial of Ad26.COV2.S vaccine versus placebo. These receptors were collected from a person between 18 and 60 years old who received the Ad26.COV2.S COVID-19 vaccine or a placebo.

This clone has a single count. The J gene is TRBJ2-7, the V gene TRBV23-1; perhaps TRBD2 as D (6 bases). TRBV23-1 falls under the ORF class, with uncertain function. V gave up 4 bases and J gave up 1 base, with 17 bases separating them. The CDR3 sequence is 16 residues long. Here the CDR3 DNA reads TGCGCCAGCAGTCTACCCTTCCGGGAGTATTCCTACGAGCAGTACTTC. Translated: CASSLPFREYSYEQYF.

J is TRBJ1-1 and V is TRBV6-2 or TRBV6-3; D gene unclear. The V and J ends lost 4 bases and 5 bases respectively, with 11 bases between them. The CDR3 covers 13 residues. Germline V gene data show CDR1 as MNHEY and CDR2 as SVGEGT. CDR3 sequence reads: CASSLRGRTEAFF. CDR3 coding DNA: TGTGCCAGCAGTTTGCGGGGAAGGACTGAAGCTTTCTTT.

The V call is TRBV24-1, the J call TRBJ2-7; 9 bases fit TRBD2. Germline values: CDR1 KGHDR, CDR2 SFDVKD. The CDR3 has 14 amino acids. V dropped 4 bases and J dropped 7; count of bases not matched to a gene: 7. The CDR3 is CATSEVAGAREQYF. CDR3 bases: TGTGCCACCAGTGAAGTAGCGGGAGCGAGGGAGCAGTACTTC.

The V and J genes are TRBV11-3 and TRBJ1-1, with unresolved D. V was shortened by 2 bases and J by 4 bases, with 8 bases between the two germline ends. The germline CDR1 and CDR2 sequences are SGHNT and YENEEA. The CDR3 is 13 residues long. CDR3 residues: CASSLNQATEAFF. CDR3 coding DNA: TGTGCCAGCAGCTTAAACCAGGCCACTGAAGCTTTCTTT.

This clone was counted a few times. The chain couples TRBV24-1 to TRBJ2-3, with TRBD2 as a possible D gene (5 bases). There are 16 residues in the CDR3. Germline V gene lookup returns CDR1 KGHDR and CDR2 SFDVKD. With 4 bases removed from V and 1 base from J, the gap between germline ends came to 14 bases. The CDR3, as DNA: TGTGCCACCAGTGAAGTTCACGGAGCGGGCACAGATACGCAGTATTTT. The encoded protein is CATSEVHGAGTDTQYF.

The chain joins TRBV5-6 to TRBJ2-2; 10 bases align to TRBD2. CDR3 size: 17 residues. Germline V CDR1 and CDR2: SGHDT, YYEEEE. V gave up 1 base and J gave up 6 bases; unmatched junction bases: 9. CDR3 in amino acids: CASSLNRLAGAAGELFF. CDR3 coding DNA: TGTGCCAGCAGCTTGAATCGGCTAGCGGGAGCCGCCGGGGAGCTGTTTTTT. Full variable domain (remainder filled in from reference TRBV5-6 and TRBJ2-2): DAGVTQSPTHLIKTRGQQVTLRCSPKSGHDTVSWYQQALGQGPQFIFQYYEEEERQRGNFPDRFSGHQFPNYSSELNVNALLLGDSALYLCASSLNRLAGAAGELFFGEGSRLTVL.

V usage is TRBV11-2 and J usage is TRBJ2-5; D not resolved. V was shortened by 5 bases and J by 0 bases, with 13 bases between the two germline ends. Germline V CDR1 and CDR2: SGHAT, FQNNGV. CDR3 length: 15 amino acids. The CDR3 loop reads CASSTDGSYQETQYF. In DNA, the CDR3 is TGTGCCAGCAGCACGGACGGATCGTACCAAGAGACCCAGTACTTC.

The CDR3 sequence is CASRNRGGYTF. The DNA of the CDR3 is TGTGCCAGCAGAAACAGGGGTGGCTACACCTTC. The chain links TRBV27 to TRBJ1-2; 7 bases align to TRBD1. The CDR3 has 11 residues. With 6 bases clipped from V and 7 bases from J, the junction kept 2 bases outside the gene matches. CDR1 is MNHEY and CDR2 is SMNVEV in the germline V gene (reference sequence).

The V and J genes are TRBV15 and TRBJ1-2, with D hard to call. The V gene's germline CDR1 is LNHNV and CDR2 YYDKDF (reference sequence). Trimming shortened V by 3 bases and J by 2 bases, and 7 bases separated the two germline ends. The CDR3 runs to 13 residues. CDR3 region: CATSSSLNYGYTF. CDR3 nucleotides: TGTGCCACCAGCAGTTCACTGAACTATGGCTACACCTTC.

The gene calls are TRBV12-3 or TRBV12-4 and TRBJ2-2; no firm D call. V was cut by 3 bases and J by 5 bases, with 7 bases left in between. The CDR3 runs to 13 residues. The CDR3 bases are TGTGCCAGCAGTTTTTACAGTACCGGGGAGCTGTTTTTT. This codes for CASSFYSTGELFF.

The chain links TRBV9 to TRBJ1-2; D may be TRBD1 (6 bases). Trimming stripped 3 bases from V and 8 bases from J, with 8 bases between. This CDR3 region has 11 residues. Per germline, CDR1 SGDLS and CDR2 YYNGEE. This CDR3 reads CASSDDRGYTF. CDR3 nucleotides: TGTGCCAGCAGCGATGACAGGGGCTACACCTTC. Based on the CDR3 plus reference TRBV9 and TRBJ1-2, the full variable domain is DSGVTQTPKHLITATGQRVTLRCSPRSGDLSVYWYQQSLDQGLQFLIQYYNGEERAKGNILERFSAQQFPDLHSELNLSSLELGDSALYFCASSDDRGYTFGSGTRLTVV.

This clone was seen only a few times. The chain links TRBV5-6 to TRBJ1-4, with 7 bases matching TRBD1. J was trimmed by 1 base and V by 0 bases; bases with no gene match: 9. The CDR3 contains 18 residues. Germline V gene sequence: CDR1 SGHDT, CDR2 YYEEEE. This CDR3 reads CASSLAYRQGRTNEKLFF. The DNA for the CDR3 is TGTGCCAGCAGCTTGGCCTACAGACAGGGTCGAACTAATGAAAAACTGTTTTTT. The variable domain in full, with the rest retrieved from reference TRBV5-6 and TRBJ1-4, is DAGVTQSPTHLIKTRGQQVTLRCSPKSGHDTVSWYQQALGQGPQFIFQYYEEEERQRGNFPDRFSGHQFPNYSSELNVNALLLGDSALYLCASSLAYRQGRTNEKLFFGSGTQLSVL.

V gene TRBV28 combines with J gene TRBJ1-1, with TRBD1 matching over 9 bases. Germline V lookup: CDR1 MDHEN, CDR2 SYDVKM. V lost 7 bases, J lost 7 bases, and 13 bases stayed unmatched. The CDR3 has 15 amino acids. The CDR3 bases are TGTGCCAGCATCAGTTGGGACAGGGCCGAGGGTGAAGCTTTCTTT. It encodes CASISWDRAEGEAFF.

The chain links TRBV6-1 to TRBJ1-2; D uncertain. V gave up 0 bases and J gave up 2 bases, with 7 bases separating them. The CDR3 contains 14 residues. CDR1 MNHNS and CDR2 SASEGT come from the germline V gene. CDR3 amino acids: CASSEALGNYGYTF. CDR3 nucleotide sequence: TGTGCCAGCAGTGAAGCCCTAGGCAACTATGGCTACACCTTC.

This clone has a single count. The chain has TRBV5-1 and TRBJ2-2; D is uncertain. Germline V CDR1 and CDR2: SGHRS, YFSETQ. The length of the CDR3 is 11 residues. Trimming shortened V by 3 bases and J by 7 bases, and 4 bases separated the two germline ends. CDR3 in amino acids: CASSSSGELFF. CDR3 sequence (DNA): TGCGCCAGCAGCTCTAGCGGGGAGCTGTTTTTT.

The chain recombines TRBV19 with TRBJ1-5; D remains ambiguous. Germline CDR1 is LNHDA and CDR2 is SQIVND (reference sequence). Trimming left V 3 bases short and J 7 bases short, with 10 bases between. CDR3 length: 13 residues. The CDR3 bases are TGTGCCAGTAGTATTCGGTGGGCCCAGCCCCAGCATTTT. As protein: CASSIRWAQPQHF.

Turning to this clone: This specimen includes other DNA sequences encoding the same CDR3. The chain employs TRBV5-1 and TRBJ2-2; perhaps TRBD2 as D (5 bases). Trimming took off 5 bases at V and 4 bases at J, with 6 bases between the two ends. Germline V CDR1 and CDR2: SGHRS, YFSETQ. The CDR3 runs to 12 residues. The CDR3 here is CASRRGTGELFF. The DNA of the CDR3 is TGCGCCAGCAGACGGGGCACCGGGGAGCTGTTTTTT.

The V gene is TRBV5-1, the J gene TRBJ2-1, with 10 positions matching TRBD2. The V gene end was trimmed by 3 bases and the J gene end by 1 base; junction bases not matched to a gene: 13. This CDR3 is 19 amino acids long. Germline V gene lookup returns CDR1 SGHRS and CDR2 YFSETQ. The DNA for the CDR3 is TGCGCCAGCAGCTCTCGGCTAGCGGGAGTTATTACGTCCTACAATGAGCAGTTCTTC. Its translation is CASSSRLAGVITSYNEQFF.